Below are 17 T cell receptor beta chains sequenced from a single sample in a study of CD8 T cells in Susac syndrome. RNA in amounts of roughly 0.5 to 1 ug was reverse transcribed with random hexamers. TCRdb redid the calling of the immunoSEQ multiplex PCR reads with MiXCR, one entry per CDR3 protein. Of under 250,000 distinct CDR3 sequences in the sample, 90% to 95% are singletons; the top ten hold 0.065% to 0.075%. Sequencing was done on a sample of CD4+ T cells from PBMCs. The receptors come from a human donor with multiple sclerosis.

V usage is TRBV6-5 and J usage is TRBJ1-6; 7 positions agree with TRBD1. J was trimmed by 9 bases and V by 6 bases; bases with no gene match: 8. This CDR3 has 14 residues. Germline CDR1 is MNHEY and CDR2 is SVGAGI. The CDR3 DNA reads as TGTGCCAGCAGCCGACAGGGAGGGACTTCACCCCTCCACTTT. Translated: CASSRQGGTSPLHF.

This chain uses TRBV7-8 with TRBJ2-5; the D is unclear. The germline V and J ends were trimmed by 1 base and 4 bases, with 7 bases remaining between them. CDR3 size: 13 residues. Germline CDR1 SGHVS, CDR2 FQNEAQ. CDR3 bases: TGTGCCAGCAGCTTAGAGCTGGCAGAGACCCAGTACTTC. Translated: CASSLELAETQYF.

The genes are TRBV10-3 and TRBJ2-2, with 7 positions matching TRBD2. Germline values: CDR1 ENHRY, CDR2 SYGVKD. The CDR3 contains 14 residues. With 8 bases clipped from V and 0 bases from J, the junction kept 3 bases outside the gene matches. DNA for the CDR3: TGTGCCATCGGGGACTACACGAACACCGGGGAGCTGTTTTTT. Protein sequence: CAIGDYTNTGELFF.

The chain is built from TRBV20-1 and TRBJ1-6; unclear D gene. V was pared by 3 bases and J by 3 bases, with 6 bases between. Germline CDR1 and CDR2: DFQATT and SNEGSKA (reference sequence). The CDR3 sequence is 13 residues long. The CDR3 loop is CSARGFYNSPLHF. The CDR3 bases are TGCAGTGCTAGGGGGTTCTATAATTCACCCCTCCACTTT.

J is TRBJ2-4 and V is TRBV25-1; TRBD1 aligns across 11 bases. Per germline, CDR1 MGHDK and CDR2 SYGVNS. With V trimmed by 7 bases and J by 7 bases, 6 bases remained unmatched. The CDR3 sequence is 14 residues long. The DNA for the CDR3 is TGTGCCAGCACAGGGACAGGGGGTAGGAACATTCAGTACTTC. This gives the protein CASTGTGGRNIQYF.

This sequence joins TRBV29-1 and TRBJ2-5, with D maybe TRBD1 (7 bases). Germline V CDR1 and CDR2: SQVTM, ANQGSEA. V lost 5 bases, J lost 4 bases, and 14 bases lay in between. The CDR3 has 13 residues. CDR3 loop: CSVYGQEGETQYF. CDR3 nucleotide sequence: TGCAGCGTTTACGGACAGGAGGGAGAGACCCAGTACTTC.

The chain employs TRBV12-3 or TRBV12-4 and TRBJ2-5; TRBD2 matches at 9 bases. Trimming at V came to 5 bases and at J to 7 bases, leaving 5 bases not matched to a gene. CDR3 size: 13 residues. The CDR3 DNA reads TGTGCCAGCAGTGCGGGGGGGCAGGGGACCCAGTACTTC. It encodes CASSAGGQGTQYF.

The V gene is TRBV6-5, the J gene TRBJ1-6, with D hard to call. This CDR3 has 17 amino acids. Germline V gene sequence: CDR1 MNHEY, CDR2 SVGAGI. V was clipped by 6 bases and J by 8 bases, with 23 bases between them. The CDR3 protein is CASSYHRGRVGDSPLHF. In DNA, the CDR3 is TGTGCCAGCAGCTACCACCGGGGAAGGGTCGGGGATTCACCCCTCCACTTT.

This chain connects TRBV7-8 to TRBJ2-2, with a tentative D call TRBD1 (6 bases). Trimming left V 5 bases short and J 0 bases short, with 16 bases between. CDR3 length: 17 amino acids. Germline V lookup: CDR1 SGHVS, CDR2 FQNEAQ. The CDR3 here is CASSHRDILPNTGELFF. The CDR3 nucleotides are TGTGCCAGCAGCCACCGGGACATCCTTCCGAACACCGGGGAGCTGTTTTTT.

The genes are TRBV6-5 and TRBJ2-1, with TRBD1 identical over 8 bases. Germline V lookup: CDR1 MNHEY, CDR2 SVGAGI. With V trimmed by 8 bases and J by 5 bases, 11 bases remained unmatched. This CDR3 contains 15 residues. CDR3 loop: CASSSRGLGDNEQFF. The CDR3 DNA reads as TGTGCCAGCTCCAGCAGGGGGCTAGGGGACAATGAGCAGTTCTTC.

The CDR3 DNA is TGTGCCAGCAGCTTAGTGGTAGCCACTGAAGCTTTCTTT. It yields the protein CASSLVVATEAFF. The rearrangement joins TRBV7-2 to TRBJ1-1, with D unresolved. The V end was cut by 1 base, the J end by 4 bases, with 7 bases between. This CDR3 has 13 residues. CDR1 is SGHTA and CDR2 is FQGNSA in the germline V gene.

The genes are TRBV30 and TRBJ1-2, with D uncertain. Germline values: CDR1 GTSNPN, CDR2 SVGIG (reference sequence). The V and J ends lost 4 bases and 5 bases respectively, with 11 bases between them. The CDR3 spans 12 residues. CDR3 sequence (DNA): TGTGCCTGGATGGGCAGCTCGTATGGCTACACCTTC. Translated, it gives CAWMGSSYGYTF. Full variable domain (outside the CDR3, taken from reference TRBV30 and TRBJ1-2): SQTIHQWPATLVQPVGSPLSLECTVEGTSNPNLYWYRQAAGRGLQLLFYSVGIGQISSEVPQNLSASRPQDRQFILSSKKLLLSDSGFYLCAWMGSSYGYTFGSGTRLTVV.

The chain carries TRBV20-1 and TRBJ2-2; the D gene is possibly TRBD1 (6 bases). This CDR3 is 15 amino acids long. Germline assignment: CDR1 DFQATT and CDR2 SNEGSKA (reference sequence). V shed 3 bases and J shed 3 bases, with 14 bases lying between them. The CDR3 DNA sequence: TGCAGTGCTAGTTACCAGGGGTGGGACACCGGGGAGCTGTTTTTT. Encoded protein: CSASYQGWDTGELFF.

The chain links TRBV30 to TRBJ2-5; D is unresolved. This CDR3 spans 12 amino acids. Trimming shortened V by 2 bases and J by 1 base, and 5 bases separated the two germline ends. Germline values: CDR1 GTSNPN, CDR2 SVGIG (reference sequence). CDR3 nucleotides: TGTGCCTGGAGTAGCGCCCAAGAGACCCAGTACTTC. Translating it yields CAWSSAQETQYF.

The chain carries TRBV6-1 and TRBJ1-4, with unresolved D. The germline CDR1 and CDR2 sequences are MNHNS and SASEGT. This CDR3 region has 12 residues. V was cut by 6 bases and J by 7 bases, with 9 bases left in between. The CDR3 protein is CASRSWGEKLFF. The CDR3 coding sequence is TGTGCCAGCAGGTCTTGGGGTGAAAAACTGTTTTTT.

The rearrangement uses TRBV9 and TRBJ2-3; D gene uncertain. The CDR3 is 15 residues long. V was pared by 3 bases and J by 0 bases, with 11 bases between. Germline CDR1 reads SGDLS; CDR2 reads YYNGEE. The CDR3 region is CASSAGPRSTDTQYF. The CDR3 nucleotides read TGTGCCAGCAGCGCAGGTCCCAGGAGCACAGATACGCAGTATTTT.

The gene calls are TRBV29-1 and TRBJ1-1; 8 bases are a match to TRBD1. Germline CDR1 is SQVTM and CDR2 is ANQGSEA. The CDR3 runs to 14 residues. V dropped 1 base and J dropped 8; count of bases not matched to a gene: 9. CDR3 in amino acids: CSVEAQGAGTEAFF. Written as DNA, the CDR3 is TGCAGCGTTGAAGCCCAGGGGGCTGGGACAGAAGCTTTCTTT.